This T cell receptor (beta chain) comes out of a study of T cell repertoires in cytomegalovirus infection. At the level of the study: Public TCR beta signatures marked donors with CMV infection and the matching HLA. General study points: Clonotypes of TCR beta that were HLA-C-restricted and CMV-specific dominated the ex vivo response. Cumulative frequency of public TCR beta families picked out carriers of CMV plus the relevant HLA.

TCRdb recomputed calls from the reads with MiXCR, one row per CDR3 protein. The sample records 230,000 or so distinct CDR3 sequences, 35% to 40% being singletons. Remarks on this clonotype: Its antigen is currently unknown.

This TCR was recovered from a human donor in good health (CMV status not recorded). Some clones in this sample may be carry-over from other donors' samples. Sequenced material: CD8+ T cells from cultured PBMCs, taken from culture after CMV antigen stimulation.

The CDR3 protein is CASGTGNYGYTF. The CDR3, as DNA: TGTGCCAGCGGGACGGGTAACTATGGCTACACCTTC. This chain connects TRBV5-4 to TRBJ1-2; D might be TRBD1 (5 bases). The ends were cut back, 7 bases at V and 1 base at J, with 8 bases in the middle. In germline, CDR1 is SGHNT, CDR2 YYREEE (reference sequence). The CDR3 is 12 amino acids.